Given below is one TCR beta chain in context. The data originate from a study of blood T cell repertoires in COVID-19. Study information: From the United States, Italy and Spain came samples of acute and convalescent COVID-19. The cDNA or gDNA used as material had been derived from T cells, B-cell-depleted T cells, or PBMCs.

Authors' analysis steps: Researchers report that nucleated cell counts were estimated from reference gene primer amplification. The protocol was immunoSEQ multiplex PCR, while the TCRdb copy is restricted to in-frame clones and leaves out a portion. The V and J calls and clone size were taken over from that table, and D and trimming were inferred from the DNA. The sample lists under 250,000 clones, around nine tenths occurring once. The V gene's germline CDR1 is KGHDR and CDR2 SFDVKD. J gave up 6 bases and V 5 bases, and 4 bases lay outside the gene matches. The CDR3 sequence is 14 residues long. The sample consisted of peripheral blood. The TCR comes from a man aged 18-30 years with active or convalescent COVID-19. V usage is TRBV24-1 and J usage is TRBJ2-1; 9 bases fit TRBD2. The CDR3 protein is CATSGPSGANEQFF. The CDR3 DNA reads TGTGCCACCAGTGGGCCTAGCGGGGCCAATGAGCAGTTCTTC.